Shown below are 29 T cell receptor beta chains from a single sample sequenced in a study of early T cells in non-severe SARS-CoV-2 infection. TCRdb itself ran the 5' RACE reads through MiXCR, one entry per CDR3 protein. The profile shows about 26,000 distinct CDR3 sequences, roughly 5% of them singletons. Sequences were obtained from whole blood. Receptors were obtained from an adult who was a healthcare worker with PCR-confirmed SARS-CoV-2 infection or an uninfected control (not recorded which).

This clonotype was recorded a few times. For the CDR3, the DNA is TGTGCCAGTACCCTCGCCGGGGGGACAGCCTACGAGCAGTACTTC. It is translated as CASTLAGGTAYEQYF. The rearrangement joins TRBV19 to TRBJ2-7, with D perhaps being TRBD1 or TRBD2 (7 bases each). The CDR3 loop spans 15 amino acids. CDR1 and CDR2 (germline): LNHDA, SQIVND (reference sequence). V lost 7 bases and J lost 2, with 18 bases in between.

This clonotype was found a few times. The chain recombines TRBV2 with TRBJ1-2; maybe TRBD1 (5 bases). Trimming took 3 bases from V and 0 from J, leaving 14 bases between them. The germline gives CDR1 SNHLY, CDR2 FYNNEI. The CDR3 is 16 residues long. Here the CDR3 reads CASSEGGRRANYGYTF. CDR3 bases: TGTGCCAGCAGTGAGGGGGGAAGAAGGGCTAACTATGGCTACACCTTC.

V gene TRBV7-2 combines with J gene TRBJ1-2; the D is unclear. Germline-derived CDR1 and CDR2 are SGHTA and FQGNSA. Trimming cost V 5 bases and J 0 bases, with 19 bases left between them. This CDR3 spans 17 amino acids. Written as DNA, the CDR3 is TGTGCCAGCAGCCCAGAGGTGGAGGGTTTAGCTAACTATGGCTACACCTTC. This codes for CASSPEVEGLANYGYTF.

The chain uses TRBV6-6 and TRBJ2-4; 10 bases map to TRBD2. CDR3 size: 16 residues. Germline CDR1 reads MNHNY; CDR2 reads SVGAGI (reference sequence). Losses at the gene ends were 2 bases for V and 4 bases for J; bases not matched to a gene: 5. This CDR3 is CASSYGLAGAKNIQYF. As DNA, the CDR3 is TGTGCCAGCAGTTACGGGCTAGCGGGGGCAAAAAACATTCAGTACTTC.

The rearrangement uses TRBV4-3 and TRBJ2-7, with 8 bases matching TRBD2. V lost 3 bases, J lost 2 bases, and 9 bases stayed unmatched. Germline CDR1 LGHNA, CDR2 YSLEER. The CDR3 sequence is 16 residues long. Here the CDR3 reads CASSQGLSGGAYEQYF. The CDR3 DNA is TGCGCCAGCAGCCAGGGATTGAGCGGGGGAGCCTACGAGCAGTACTTC.

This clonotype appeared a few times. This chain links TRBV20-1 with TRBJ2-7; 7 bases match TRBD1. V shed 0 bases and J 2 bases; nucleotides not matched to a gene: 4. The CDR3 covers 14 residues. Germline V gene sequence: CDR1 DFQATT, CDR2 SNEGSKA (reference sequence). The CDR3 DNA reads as TGCAGTGCTAGAGATACAGGGGATACCTACGAGCAGTACTTC. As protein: CSARDTGDTYEQYF.

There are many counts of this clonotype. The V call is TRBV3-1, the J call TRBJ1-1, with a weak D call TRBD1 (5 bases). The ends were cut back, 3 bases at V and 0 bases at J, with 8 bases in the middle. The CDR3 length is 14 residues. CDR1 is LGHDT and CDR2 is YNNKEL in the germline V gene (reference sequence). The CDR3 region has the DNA TGTGCCAGCAGCCAGGCAGGGATGAACACTGAAGCTTTCTTT. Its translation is CASSQAGMNTEAFF.

CDR3 in DNA: TGTGCCAGCAGCTCCCGGGACAGGGTCACCGGGGAGCTGTTTTTT. This translates into CASSSRDRVTGELFF. This chain connects TRBV9 to TRBJ2-2, with 9 bases fitting TRBD1. Germline V gene data show CDR1 as SGDLS and CDR2 as YYNGEE. This CDR3 is built from 15 residues. The V segment lost 4 bases and the J segment 4 bases; nucleotides outside the gene matches: 5. Filled out from reference TRBV9 and TRBJ2-2, the complete variable domain reads DSGVTQTPKHLITATGQRVTLRCSPRSGDLSVYWYQQSLDQGLQFLIQYYNGEERAKGNILERFSAQQFPDLHSELNLSSLELGDSALYFCASSSRDRVTGELFFGEGSRLTVL.

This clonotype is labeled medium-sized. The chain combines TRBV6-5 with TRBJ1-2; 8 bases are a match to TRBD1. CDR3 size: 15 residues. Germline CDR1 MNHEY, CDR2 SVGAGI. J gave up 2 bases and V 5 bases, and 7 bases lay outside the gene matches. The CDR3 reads CASSVTGAGNYGYTF. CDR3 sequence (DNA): TGTGCCAGCAGTGTGACAGGGGCCGGGAACTATGGCTACACCTTC.

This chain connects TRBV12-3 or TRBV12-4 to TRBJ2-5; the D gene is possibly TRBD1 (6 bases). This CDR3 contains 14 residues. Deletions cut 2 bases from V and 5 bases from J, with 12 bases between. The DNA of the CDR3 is TGTGCCAGCAGTTTAACAGGGCTCGGTGAGACCCAGTACTTC. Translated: CASSLTGLGETQYF.

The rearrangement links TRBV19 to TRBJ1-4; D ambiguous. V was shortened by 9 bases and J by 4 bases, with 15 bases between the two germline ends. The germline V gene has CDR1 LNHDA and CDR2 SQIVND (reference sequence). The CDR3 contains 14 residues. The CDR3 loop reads CASDNGALNEKLFF. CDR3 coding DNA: TGTGCCAGCGACAATGGTGCACTTAATGAAAAACTGTTTTTT.

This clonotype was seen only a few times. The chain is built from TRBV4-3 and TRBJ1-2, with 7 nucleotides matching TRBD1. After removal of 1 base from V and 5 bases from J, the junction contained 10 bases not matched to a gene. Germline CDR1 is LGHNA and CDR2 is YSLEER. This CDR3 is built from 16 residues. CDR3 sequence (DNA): TGCGCCAGCAGCCAAGGACCGGGACAGACTTTTTATGGCTACACCTTC. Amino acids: CASSQGPGQTFYGYTF.

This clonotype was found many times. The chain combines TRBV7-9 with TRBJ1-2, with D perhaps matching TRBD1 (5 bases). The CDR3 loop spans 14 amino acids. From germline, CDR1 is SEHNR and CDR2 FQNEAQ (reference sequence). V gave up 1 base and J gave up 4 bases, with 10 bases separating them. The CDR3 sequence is CASSLVGRGYGYTF. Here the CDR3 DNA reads TGTGCCAGCAGCTTAGTTGGTAGGGGCTATGGCTACACCTTC.

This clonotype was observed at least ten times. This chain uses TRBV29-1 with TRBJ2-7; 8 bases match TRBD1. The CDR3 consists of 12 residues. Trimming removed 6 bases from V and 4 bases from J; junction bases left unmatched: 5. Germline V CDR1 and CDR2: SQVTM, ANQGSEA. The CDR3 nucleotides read TGCAGCGTCCGACAGGGGTCGTACGAGCAGTACTTC. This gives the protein CSVRQGSYEQYF.

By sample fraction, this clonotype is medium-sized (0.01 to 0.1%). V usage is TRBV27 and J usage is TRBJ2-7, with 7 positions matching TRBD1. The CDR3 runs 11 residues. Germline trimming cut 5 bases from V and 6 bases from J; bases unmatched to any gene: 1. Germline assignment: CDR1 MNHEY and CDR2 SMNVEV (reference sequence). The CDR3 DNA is TGTGCCAGCAGTACAGGGGTCGAGCAGTACTTC. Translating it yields CASSTGVEQYF.

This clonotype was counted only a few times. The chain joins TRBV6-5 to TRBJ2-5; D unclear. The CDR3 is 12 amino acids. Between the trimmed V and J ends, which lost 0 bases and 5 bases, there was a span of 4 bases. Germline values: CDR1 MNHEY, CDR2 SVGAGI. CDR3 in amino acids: CASSYSGETQYF. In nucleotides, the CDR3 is TGTGCCAGCAGTTACTCAGGGGAGACCCAGTACTTC.

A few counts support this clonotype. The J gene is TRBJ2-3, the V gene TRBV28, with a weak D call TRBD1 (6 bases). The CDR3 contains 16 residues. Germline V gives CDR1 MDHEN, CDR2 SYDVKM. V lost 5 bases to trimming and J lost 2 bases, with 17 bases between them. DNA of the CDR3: TGTGCCAGCAGTCCCGGGACACACAGTGACACAGATACGCAGTATTTT. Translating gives CASSPGTHSDTDTQYF.

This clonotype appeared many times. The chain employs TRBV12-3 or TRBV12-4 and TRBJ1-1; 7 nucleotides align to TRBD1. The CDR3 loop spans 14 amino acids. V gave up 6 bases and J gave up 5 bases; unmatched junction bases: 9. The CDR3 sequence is CASRVQGRQTEAFF. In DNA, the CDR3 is TGTGCCAGCAGGGTACAGGGGAGACAAACTGAAGCTTTCTTT.

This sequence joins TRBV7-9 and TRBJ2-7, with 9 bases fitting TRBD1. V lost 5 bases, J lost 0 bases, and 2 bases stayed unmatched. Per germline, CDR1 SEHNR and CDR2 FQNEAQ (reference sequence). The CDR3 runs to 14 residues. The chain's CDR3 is CASSLTGGSYEQYF. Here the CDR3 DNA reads TGTGCCAGCAGCCTGACAGGGGGCTCCTACGAGCAGTACTTC.

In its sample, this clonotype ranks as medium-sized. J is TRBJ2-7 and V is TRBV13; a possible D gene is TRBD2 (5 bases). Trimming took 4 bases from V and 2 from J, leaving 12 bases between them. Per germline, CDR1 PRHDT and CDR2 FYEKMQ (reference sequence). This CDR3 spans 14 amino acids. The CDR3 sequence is CASSSRAVAYEQYF. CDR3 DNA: TGTGCCAGCAGCTCCCGAGCGGTAGCCTACGAGCAGTACTTC.

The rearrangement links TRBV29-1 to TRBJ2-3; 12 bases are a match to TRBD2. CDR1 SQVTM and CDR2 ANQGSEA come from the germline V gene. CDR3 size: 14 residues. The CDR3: CSAPGLAGSDTQYF. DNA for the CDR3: TGCAGTGCCCCGGGACTAGCGGGTTCAGATACGCAGTATTTT.

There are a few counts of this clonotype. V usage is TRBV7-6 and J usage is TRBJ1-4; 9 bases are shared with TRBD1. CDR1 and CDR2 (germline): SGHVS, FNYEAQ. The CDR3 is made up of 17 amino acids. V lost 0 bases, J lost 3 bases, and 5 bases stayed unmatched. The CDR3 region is CASSLARGQGANEKLFF. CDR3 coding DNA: TGTGCCAGCAGCTTAGCCCGGGGACAGGGCGCTAATGAAAAACTGTTTTTT.

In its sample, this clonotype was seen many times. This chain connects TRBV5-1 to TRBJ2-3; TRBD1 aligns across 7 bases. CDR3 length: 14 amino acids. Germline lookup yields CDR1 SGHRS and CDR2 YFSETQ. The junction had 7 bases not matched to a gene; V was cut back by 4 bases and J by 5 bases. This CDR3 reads CASSIRQGRDTQYF. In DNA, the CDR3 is TGCGCCAGCAGCATACGACAGGGTAGAGATACGCAGTATTTT.

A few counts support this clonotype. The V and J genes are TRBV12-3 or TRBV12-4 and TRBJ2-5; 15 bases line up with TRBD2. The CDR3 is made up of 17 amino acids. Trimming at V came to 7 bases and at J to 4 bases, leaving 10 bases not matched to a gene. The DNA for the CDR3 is TGTGCCAGCAAGCCTCCGGGACTAGCGGGGGGAGGAGAGACCCAGTACTTC. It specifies CASKPPGLAGGGETQYF.

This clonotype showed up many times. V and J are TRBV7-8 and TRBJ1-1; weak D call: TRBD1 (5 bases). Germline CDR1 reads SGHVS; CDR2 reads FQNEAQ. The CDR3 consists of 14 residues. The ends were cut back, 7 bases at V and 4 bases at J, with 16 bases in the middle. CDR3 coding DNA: TGTGCCAGCACCCTTAGTCGAGGGGTCACTGAAGCTTTCTTT. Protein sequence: CASTLSRGVTEAFF.

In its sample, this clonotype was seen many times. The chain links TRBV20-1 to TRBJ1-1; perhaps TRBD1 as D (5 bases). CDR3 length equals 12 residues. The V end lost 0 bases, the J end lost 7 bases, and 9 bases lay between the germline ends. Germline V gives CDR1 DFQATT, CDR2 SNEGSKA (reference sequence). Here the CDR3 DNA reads TGCAGTGCTAGAGATGGGGACGGTGAAGCTTTCTTT. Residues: CSARDGDGEAFF.

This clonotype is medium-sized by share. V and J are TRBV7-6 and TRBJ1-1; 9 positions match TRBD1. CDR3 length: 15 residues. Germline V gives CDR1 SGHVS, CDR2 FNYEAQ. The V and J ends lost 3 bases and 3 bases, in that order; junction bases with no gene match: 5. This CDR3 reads CASSFQGQGDTEAFF. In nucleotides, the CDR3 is TGTGCCAGCAGCTTTCAGGGACAGGGAGACACTGAAGCTTTCTTT.

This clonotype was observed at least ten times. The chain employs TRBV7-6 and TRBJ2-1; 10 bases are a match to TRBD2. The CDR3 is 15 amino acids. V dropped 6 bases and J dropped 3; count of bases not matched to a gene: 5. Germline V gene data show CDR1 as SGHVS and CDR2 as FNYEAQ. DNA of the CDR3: TGTGCCAGCAGGGCAGCGGGGGGGTACTACAATGAGCAGTTCTTC. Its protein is CASRAAGGYYNEQFF.

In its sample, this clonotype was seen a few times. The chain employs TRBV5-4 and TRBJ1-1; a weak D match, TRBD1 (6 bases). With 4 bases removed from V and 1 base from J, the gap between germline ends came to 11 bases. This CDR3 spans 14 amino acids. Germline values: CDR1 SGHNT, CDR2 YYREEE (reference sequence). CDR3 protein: CASSRGTRNTEAFF. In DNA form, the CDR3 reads TGTGCCAGCAGCCGAGGGACACGGAACACTGAAGCTTTCTTT.